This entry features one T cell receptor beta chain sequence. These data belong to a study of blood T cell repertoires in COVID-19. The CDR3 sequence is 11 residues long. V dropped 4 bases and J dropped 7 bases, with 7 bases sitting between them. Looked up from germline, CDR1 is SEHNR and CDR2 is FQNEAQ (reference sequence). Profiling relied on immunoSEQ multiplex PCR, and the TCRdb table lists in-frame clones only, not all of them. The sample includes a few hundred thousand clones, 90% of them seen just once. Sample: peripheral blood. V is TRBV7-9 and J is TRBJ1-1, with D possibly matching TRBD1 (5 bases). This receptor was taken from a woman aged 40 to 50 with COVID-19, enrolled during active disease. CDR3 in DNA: TGTGCCAGCAGCTCTAGGGGTGAAGCTTTCTTT. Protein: CASSSRGEAFF. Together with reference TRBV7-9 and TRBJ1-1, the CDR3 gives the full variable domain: DTGVSQNPRHKITKRGQNVTFRCDPISEHNRLYWYRQTLGQGPEFLTYFQNEAQLEKSRLLSDRFSAERPKGSFSTLEIQRTEQGDSAMYLCASSSRGEAFFGQGTRLTVV.